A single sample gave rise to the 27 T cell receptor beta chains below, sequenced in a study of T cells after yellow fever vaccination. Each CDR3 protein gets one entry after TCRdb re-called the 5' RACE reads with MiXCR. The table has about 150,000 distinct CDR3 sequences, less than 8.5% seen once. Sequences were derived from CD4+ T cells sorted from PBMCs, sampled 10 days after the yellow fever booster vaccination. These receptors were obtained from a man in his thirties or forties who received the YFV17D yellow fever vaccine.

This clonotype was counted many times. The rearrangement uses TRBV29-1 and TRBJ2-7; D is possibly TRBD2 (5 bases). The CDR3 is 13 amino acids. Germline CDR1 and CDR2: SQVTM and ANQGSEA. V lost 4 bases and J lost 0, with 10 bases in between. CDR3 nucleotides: TGCAGCGTTGGGGTACGGGACTCCTACGAGCAGTACTTC. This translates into CSVGVRDSYEQYF.

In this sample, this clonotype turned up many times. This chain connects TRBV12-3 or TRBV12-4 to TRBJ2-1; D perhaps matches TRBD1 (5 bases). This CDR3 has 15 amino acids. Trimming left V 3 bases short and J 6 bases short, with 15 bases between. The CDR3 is CASSFGASFSNEQFF. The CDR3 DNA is TGTGCCAGCAGTTTTGGGGCATCGTTCTCCAATGAGCAGTTCTTC.

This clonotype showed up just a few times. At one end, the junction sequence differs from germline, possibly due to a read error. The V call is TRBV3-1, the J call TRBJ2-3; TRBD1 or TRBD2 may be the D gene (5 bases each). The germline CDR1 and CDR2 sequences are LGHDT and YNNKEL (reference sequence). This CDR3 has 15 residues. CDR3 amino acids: CACSYRGPSTDTQYF. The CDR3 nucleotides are TGTGCCTGCAGCTACCGGGGCCCTTCCACAGATACGCAGTATTTT.

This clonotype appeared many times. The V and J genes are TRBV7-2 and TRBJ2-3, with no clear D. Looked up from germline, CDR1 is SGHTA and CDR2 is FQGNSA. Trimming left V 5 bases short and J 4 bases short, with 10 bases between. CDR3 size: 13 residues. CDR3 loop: CASSPAWADTQYF. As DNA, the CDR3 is TGTGCCAGCAGCCCCGCCTGGGCAGATACGCAGTATTTT. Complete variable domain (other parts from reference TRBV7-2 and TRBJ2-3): GAGVSQSPSNKVTEKGKDVELRCDPISGHTALYWYRQSLGQGLEFLIYFQGNSAPDKSGLPSDRFSAERTGGSVSTLTIQRTQQEDSAVYLCASSPAWADTQYFGPGTRLTVL.

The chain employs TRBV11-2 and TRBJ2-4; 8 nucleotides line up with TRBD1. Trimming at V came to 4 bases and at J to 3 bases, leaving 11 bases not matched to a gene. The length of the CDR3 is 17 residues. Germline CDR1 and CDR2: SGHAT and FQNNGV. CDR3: CASSSQLTGDDKNIQYF. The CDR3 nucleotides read TGTGCCAGCAGCTCCCAATTGACAGGGGATGACAAAAACATTCAGTACTTC.

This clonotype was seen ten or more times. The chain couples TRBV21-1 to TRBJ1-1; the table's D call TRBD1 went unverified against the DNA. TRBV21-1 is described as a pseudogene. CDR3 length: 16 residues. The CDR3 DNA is TGTGCCAGCAGCAAAGCGCGGGGGACAGAGAACACTGAAGCTTTCTTT. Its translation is CASSKARGTENTEAFF.

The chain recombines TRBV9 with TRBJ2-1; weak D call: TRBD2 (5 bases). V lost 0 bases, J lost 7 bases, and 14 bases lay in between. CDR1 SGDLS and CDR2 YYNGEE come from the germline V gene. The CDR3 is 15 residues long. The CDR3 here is CASSVELFGGNEQFF. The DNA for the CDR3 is TGTGCCAGCAGCGTAGAATTATTCGGAGGTAATGAGCAGTTCTTC. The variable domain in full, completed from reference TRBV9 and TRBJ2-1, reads DSGVTQTPKHLITATGQRVTLRCSPRSGDLSVYWYQQSLDQGLQFLIQYYNGEERAKGNILERFSAQQFPDLHSELNLSSLELGDSALYFCASSVELFGGNEQFFGPGTRLTVL.

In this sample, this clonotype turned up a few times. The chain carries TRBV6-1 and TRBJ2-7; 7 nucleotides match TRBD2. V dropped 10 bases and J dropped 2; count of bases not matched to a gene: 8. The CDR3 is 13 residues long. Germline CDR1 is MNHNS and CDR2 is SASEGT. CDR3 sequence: CATQGLPTYEQYF. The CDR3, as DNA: TGTGCCACCCAGGGACTACCAACCTACGAGCAGTACTTC.

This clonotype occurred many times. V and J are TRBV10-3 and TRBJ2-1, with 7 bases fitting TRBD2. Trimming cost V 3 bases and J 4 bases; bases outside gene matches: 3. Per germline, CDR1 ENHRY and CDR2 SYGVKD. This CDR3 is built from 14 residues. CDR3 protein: CAISESGAYNEQFF. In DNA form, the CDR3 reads TGTGCCATCAGTGAAAGCGGGGCTTACAATGAGCAGTTCTTC.

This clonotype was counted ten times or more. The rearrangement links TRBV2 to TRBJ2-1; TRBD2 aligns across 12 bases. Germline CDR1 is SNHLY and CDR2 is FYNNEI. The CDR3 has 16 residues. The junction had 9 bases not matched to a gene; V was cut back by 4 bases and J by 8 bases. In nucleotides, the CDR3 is TGTGCCAGCAGTGGCACCAGGCTAGCGGGAGGGGATGAGCAGTTCTTC. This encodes CASSGTRLAGGDEQFF.

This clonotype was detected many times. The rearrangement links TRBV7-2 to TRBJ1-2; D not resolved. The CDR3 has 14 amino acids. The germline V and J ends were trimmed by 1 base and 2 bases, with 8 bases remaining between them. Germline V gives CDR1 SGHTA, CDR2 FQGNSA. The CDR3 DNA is TGTGCCAGCAGCTTAGTAGCCTCCAACTATGGCTACACCTTC. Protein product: CASSLVASNYGYTF. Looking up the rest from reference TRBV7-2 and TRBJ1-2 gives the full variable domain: GAGVSQSPSNKVTEKGKDVELRCDPISGHTALYWYRQSLGQGLEFLIYFQGNSAPDKSGLPSDRFSAERTGGSVSTLTIQRTQQEDSAVYLCASSLVASNYGYTFGSGTRLTVV.

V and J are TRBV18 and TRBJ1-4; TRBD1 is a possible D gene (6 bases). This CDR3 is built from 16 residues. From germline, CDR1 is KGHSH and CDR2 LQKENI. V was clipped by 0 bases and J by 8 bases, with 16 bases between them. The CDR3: CASSPPRGPTGEKLFF. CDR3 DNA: TGTGCCAGCTCACCACCTAGGGGTCCTACAGGGGAAAAACTGTTTTTT.

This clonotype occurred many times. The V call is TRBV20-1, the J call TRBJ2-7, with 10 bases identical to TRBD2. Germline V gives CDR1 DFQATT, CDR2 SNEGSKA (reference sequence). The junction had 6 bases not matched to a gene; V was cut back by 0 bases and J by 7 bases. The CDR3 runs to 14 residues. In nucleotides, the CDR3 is TGCAGTGCTAGAGATCCCAGCGGGAGGGGGGAGCAGTACTTC. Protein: CSARDPSGRGEQYF.

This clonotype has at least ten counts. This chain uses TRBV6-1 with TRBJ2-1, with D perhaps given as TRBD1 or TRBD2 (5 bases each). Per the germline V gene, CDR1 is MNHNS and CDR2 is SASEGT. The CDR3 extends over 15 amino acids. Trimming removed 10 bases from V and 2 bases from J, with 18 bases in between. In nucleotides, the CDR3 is TGTGCCACCTATCGGGACCTGGGGGCCTACAATGAGCAGTTCTTC. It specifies CATYRDLGAYNEQFF.

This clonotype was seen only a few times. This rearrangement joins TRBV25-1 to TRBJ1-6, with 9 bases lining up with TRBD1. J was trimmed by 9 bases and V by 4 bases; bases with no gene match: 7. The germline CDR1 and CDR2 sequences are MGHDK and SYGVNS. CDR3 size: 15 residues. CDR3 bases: TGTGCCAGCAGTGGGGGACAGGGAGGTGGTTCACCCCTCCACTTT. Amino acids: CASSGGQGGGSPLHF.

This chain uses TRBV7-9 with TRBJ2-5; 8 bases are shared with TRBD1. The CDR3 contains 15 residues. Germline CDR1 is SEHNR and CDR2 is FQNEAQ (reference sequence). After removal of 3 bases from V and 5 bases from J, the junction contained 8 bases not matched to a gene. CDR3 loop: CASSLSHRGTETQYF. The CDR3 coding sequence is TGTGCCAGCAGCTTGAGCCACAGGGGGACGGAGACCCAGTACTTC. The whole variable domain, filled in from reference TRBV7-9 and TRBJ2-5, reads DTGVSQNPRHKITKRGQNVTFRCDPISEHNRLYWYRQTLGQGPEFLTYFQNEAQLEKSRLLSDRFSAERPKGSFSTLEIQRTEQGDSAMYLCASSLSHRGTETQYFGPGTRLLVL.

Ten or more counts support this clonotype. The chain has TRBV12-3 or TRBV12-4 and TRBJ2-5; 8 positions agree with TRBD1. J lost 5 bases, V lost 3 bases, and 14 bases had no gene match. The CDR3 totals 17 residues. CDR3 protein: CASSFYLWQGAGETQYF. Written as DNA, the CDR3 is TGTGCCAGCAGTTTTTACCTTTGGCAGGGGGCGGGGGAGACCCAGTACTTC.

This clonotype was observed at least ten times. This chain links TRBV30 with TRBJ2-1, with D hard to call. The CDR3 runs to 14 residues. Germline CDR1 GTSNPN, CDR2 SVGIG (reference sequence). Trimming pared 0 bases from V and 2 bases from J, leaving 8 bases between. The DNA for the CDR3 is TGTGCCTGGAGTGTACCAAGCCCCTACAATGAGCAGTTCTTC. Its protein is CAWSVPSPYNEQFF. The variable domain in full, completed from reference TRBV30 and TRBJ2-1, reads SQTIHQWPATLVQPVGSPLSLECTVEGTSNPNLYWYRQAAGRGLQLLFYSVGIGQISSEVPQNLSASRPQDRQFILSSKKLLLSDSGFYLCAWSVPSPYNEQFFGPGTRLTVL.

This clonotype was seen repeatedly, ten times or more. As DNA, the CDR3 is TGTGCCACCAGTGATGGGGCCACCAATGAGCAGTTCTTC. Residues: CATSDGATNEQFF. The chain joins TRBV24-1 to TRBJ2-1, with D possibly being TRBD1 (5 bases). Germline lookup yields CDR1 KGHDR and CDR2 SFDVKD. This CDR3 contains 13 residues. The ends were cut back, 3 bases at V and 6 bases at J, with 8 bases in the middle.

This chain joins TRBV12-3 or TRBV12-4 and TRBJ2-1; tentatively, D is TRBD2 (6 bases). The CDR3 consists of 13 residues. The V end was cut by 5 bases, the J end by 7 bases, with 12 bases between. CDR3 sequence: CASSTGVSNEQFF. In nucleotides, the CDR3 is TGTGCCAGCAGTACGGGAGTGTCTAATGAGCAGTTCTTC.

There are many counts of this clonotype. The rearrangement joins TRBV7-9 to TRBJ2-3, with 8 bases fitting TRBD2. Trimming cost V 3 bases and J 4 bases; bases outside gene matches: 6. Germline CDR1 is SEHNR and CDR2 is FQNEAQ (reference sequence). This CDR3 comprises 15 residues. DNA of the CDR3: TGTGCCAGCAGCTTTCCGGCTAGCGGGTCAGATACGCAGTATTTT. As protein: CASSFPASGSDTQYF.

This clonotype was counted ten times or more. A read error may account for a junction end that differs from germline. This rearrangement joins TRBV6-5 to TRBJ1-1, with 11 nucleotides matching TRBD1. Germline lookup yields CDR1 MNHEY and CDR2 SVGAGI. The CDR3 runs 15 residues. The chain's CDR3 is CVSEGQGVGGTEAFF. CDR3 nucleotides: TGTGTCAGCGAGGGACAGGGGGTTGGAGGGACTGAAGCTTTCTTT.

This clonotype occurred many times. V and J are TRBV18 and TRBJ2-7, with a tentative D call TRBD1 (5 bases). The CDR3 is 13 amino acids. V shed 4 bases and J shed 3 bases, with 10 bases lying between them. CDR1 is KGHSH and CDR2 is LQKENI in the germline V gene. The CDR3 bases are TGTGCCAGCTCACAAGGGGATAGCTACGAGCAGTACTTC. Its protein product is CASSQGDSYEQYF.

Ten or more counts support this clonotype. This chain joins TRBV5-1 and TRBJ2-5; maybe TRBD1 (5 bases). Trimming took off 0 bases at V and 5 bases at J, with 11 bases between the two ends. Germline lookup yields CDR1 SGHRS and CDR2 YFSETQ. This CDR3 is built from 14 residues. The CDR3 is CASSLAPGWETQYF. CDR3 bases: TGCGCCAGCAGCTTGGCCCCAGGGTGGGAGACCCAGTACTTC. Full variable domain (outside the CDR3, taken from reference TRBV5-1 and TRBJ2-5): KAGVTQTPRYLIKTRGQQVTLSCSPISGHRSVSWYQQTPGQGLQFLFEYFSETQRNKGNFPGRFSGRQFSNSRSEMNVSTLELGDSALYLCASSLAPGWETQYFGPGTRLLVL.

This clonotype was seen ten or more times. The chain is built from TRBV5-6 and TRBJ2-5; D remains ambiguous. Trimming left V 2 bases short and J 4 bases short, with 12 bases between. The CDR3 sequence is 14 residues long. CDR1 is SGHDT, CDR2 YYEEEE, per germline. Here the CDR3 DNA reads TGTGCCAGCAGCTTTTCTCGACTCAGAGAGACCCAGTACTTC. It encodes CASSFSRLRETQYF.

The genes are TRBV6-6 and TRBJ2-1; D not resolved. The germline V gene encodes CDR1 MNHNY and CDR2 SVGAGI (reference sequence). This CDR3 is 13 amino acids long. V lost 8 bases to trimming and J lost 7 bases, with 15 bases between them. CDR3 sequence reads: CASSFSGQNEQFF. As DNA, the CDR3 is TGTGCCAGCTCCTTCTCTGGGCAAAATGAGCAGTTCTTC.

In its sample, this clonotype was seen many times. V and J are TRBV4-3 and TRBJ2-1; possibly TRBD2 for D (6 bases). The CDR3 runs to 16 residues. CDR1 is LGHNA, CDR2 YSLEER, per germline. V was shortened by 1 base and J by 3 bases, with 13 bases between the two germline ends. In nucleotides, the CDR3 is TGCGCCAGCAGCCAAGCGGCGACTAGGGGCTACAATGAGCAGTTCTTC. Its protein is CASSQAATRGYNEQFF.